This T cell receptor (beta chain) was recovered during a study of T cells in Graves' hyperthyroidism and ophthalmopathy. Turning to the study itself: Blood was drawn when the patient was first diagnosed and still untreated.

This clonotype was counted at least ten times. CDR3 length equals 14 residues. The V gene's germline CDR1 is SGHRS and CDR2 YFSETQ. Trimming took 4 bases from V and 1 from J, leaving 8 bases between them. Researchers took RNA transcripts and amplified the TCR beta CDR3 regions from them. During a first-round RT-PCR of the TCR CDR3, the HTBI primer set was used. MiXCR, run by TCRdb on the multiplex PCR reads, gives a single entry per CDR3 protein. This sample yields hundreds of thousands of distinct CDR3 sequences, of which over 15% are seen a single time; around 57% belongs to the top ten. The V call is TRBV5-1, the J call TRBJ2-2; D is unclear. This receptor was obtained from a woman in her fifties or sixties with Graves' ophthalmopathy. The sequenced sample was blood. This CDR3 is CASSPEGNTGELFF. The CDR3 DNA reads TGCGCCAGCAGCCCTGAAGGGAACACCGGGGAGCTGTTTTTT.